This T cell receptor beta chain was sequenced in a study of T cell therapy after organ transplantation. About the research overall: 20 to 29 weeks after therapy completion, long-term post-therapy blood was collected.

Profiled with immunoSEQ multiplex PCR; TCRdb holds only in-frame clones, not every one. The table has around 19,000 clones, less than 90% seen once; the top ten hold less than 40%. Study-level results: CD8 clonality fold change after therapy inversely tracked pretherapy clonality.

The time point here: 20-29 weeks after completion of therapy. The CDR3 length is 14 residues. The germline V gene has CDR1 PRHDT and CDR2 FYEKMQ (reference sequence). With respect to this clone: Antigen unknown. Sequence at one end of the junction differs from germline and may be a read error.

This sequence originates from a human patient who had received a solid organ transplant and had CMV disease. The graft donor may have given rise to some T cells. The chain has TRBV13 and TRBJ2-7, with 9 bases identical to TRBD2. This material consisted of CD8+ T cells from blood, taken after autologous CMV-specific T cell therapy. Here the CDR3 reads CASSLGLAFYEQYF. CDR3 coding DNA: TGTGCCAGCAGCCTAGGACTAGCGTTTTACGAGCAGTACTTC.